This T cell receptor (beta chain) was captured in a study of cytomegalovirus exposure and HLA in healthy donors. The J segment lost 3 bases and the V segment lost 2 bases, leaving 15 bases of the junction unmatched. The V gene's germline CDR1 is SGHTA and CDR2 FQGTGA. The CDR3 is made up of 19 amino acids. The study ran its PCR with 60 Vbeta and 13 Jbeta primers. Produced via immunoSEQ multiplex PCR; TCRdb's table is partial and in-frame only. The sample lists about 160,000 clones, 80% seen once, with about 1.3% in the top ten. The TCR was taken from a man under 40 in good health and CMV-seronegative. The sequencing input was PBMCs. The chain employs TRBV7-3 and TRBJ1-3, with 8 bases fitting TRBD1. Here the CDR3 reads CASSLYGSHGQGGGNTIYF. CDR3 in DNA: TGTGCCAGCAGCTTATACGGATCCCACGGACAGGGAGGTGGAAACACCATATATTTT.